Listed below are T cell receptor beta chains from one sample, sequenced in a study of T cells in Graves' hyperthyroidism and ophthalmopathy. Via MiXCR, TCRdb re-called the multiplex PCR reads, giving one row per CDR3 protein. The data show about 570,000 distinct CDR3 sequences, about 43% seen once. The sequenced material came from peripheral blood or thyroid tissue (not recorded which). The receptors shown here come from an adult woman with Graves' disease, either hyperthyroidism or ophthalmopathy (not recorded which). Both conserved end residues are part of each CDR3. D genes are given only for firm matches. Part of the rows lack a size; the others show once, few, many or a class for expanded clones.

V	D	size	J	DNA	CDR3
TRBV25-1	-	-	TRBJ1-6	TGTGCCAGCACGGCCAGGGTCGCGAGTAATTCACCCCTCCACTTT	CASTARVASNSPLHF
TRBV5-8	-	many	TRBJ2-2	TGTGCCAGCAGCTCCGTGGACAACAACGGGGAGCTGTTTTTT	CASSSVDNNGELFF
TRBV2	-	-	TRBJ1-6	TGTGCCAGCAGTGTCCGGGAAGATAATTCACCCCTCCACTTT	CASSVREDNSPLHF
TRBV6-5	-	many	TRBJ2-7	TGTGCCAGCAGTTACTCGTTGCGGCTCTACGAGCAGTACTTC	CASSYSLRLYEQYF
TRBV10-2	-	-	TRBJ1-2	TGCGCCAGCAACCCGGGAGGTGCTGGCTACACCTTC	CASNPGGAGYTF
TRBV4-1	-	-	TRBJ2-2	TGCGCCAGCAGGATACCTGGGGGGAACACCGGGGAGCTGTTTTTT	CASRIPGGNTGELFF
TRBV28	-	-	TRBJ2-2	TGTGCCGGCAGTTTAGGACAGGGGGAGCTGTTTTTT	CAGSLGQGELFF
TRBV15	TRBD1	few	TRBJ2-5	TGTGCCACCAGCAGCCGACAGGGGGCTGTGGAAGAGACCCAGTACTTC	CATSSRQGAVEETQYF
TRBV24-1	-	few	TRBJ2-3	TGTGCCACCAGTGATTTCGGGAGAGTGAGCACAGATACGCAGTATTTT	CATSDFGRVSTDTQYF
TRBV20-1	TRBD1	many	TRBJ1-5	TGCAGTGCTAGTCTTCTTCTGGACAGGGAGTTTCAGCCCCAGCATTTT	CSASLLLDREFQPQHF
TRBV5-1	TRBD1	-	TRBJ1-2	TGCGCCAGCAGCTGGACAGGTAATGGCTACACCTTC	CASSWTGNGYTF
TRBV6-5	TRBD1	many	TRBJ1-1	TGTGCCAGCAGTACGTCTGTCAACAGGGGGATGAACACTGAAGCTTTCTTT	CASSTSVNRGMNTEAFF
TRBV30	-	-	TRBJ1-1	TGTGCCTGGACGGTCCGGGGCACTGAAGCTTTCTTT	CAWTVRGTEAFF
TRBV6-1	TRBD1	many	TRBJ1-3	TGTGCCAGCAGGGGGTACGGGACAGGGAGTGGAAACACCATATATTTT	CASRGYGTGSGNTIYF
TRBV29-1	-	-	TRBJ1-1	TGCAGTTTAGTTGCGGGGGTCACTGAAGCTTTCTTT	CSLVAGVTEAFF
TRBV7-8	TRBD2	-	TRBJ2-3	TGTACCAACCAACGGACTAGCGGGGCCACAGATACGCAGTATTTT	CTNQRTSGATDTQYF
TRBV2	TRBD2	-	TRBJ2-7	TGTGCCAGCAGCTTAGCGGGAGGGCCGGGCTACGAGCAGTACTTC	CASSLAGGPGYEQYF
TRBV5-1	-	once	TRBJ1-6	TGCGCCAGCAGCTTGCAGGTCCGGAACGATAATTCACCCCTCCACTTT	CASSLQVRNDNSPLHF
TRBV15	-	-	TRBJ1-1	TGTGCCACCAGCATTCGCCCGTGGGGGACTGAAGCTTTCTTT	CATSIRPWGTEAFF
TRBV9	-	-	TRBJ1-4	TGTGCCAGCGGCTCCGGGCCTACGGAAAAACTGTTTTTT	CASGSGPTEKLFF
TRBV7-2	-	many	TRBJ2-7	TGTGCCAGCAGCTTAGTTGGCGGAGGAAGTGAGCAGTACTTC	CASSLVGGGSEQYF
TRBV5-8	-	-	TRBJ2-6	TGTGCCAGCGGGGCCAACGTCCTGACTTTC	CASGANVLTF
TRBV20-1	TRBD1	many	TRBJ1-1	TGCAGTGCTAGTTACAGCGAGGGGGCTGGTGAAGCTTTCTTT	CSASYSEGAGEAFF
TRBV7-9	-	-	TRBJ2-5	TGTGCCAGCAGCCCCGCGGTAGGTCAGCCCCAGTACTTC	CASSPAVGQPQYF
TRBV6-5	-	many	TRBJ1-1	TGTGCCAGCACCCCAACAGGGATAGGACGCACTGAAGCTTTCTTT	CASTPTGIGRTEAFF
TRBV10-2	-	-	TRBJ2-7	TGCGCCAGCAGTGATCTAGGGATTGCGAACGAGCAGTACTTC	CASSDLGIANEQYF
TRBV11-3	-	few	TRBJ2-5	TGTGCCAGCAGCCCCCAGTTGGCCTGTAGTGGCGGAACGCAAGAGACCCAGTACTTC	CASSPQLACSGGTQETQYF
TRBV9	-	many	TRBJ1-1	TGTGCCAGCAGCGTAGGGAGGAACACTGAAGCTTTCTTT	CASSVGRNTEAFF
TRBV9	-	-	TRBJ1-2	TGTGCCAGCAGCCTACAGGAAGACTATGGCTACACCTTC	CASSLQEDYGYTF
TRBV10-2	-	-	TRBJ1-5	TGCGCCAGCAGCGTCGGGACGGCATGGGAGACCCAGCATTTT	CASSVGTAWETQHF
TRBV2	-	few	TRBJ2-3	TGTGCCAGCAGTGTAGATAGCAACACAGATACGCAGTATTTT	CASSVDSNTDTQYF
TRBV10-3	TRBD1	few	TRBJ2-6	TGTGCCACCAGACAGGGTGACAACTCTGGGGCCAACGTCCTGACTTTC	CATRQGDNSGANVLTF
TRBV6-5	TRBD2	-	TRBJ2-3	TGTGCCAGCAGTTATGACCGAACCGGGGGGGCAGATACGCAGTATTTT	CASSYDRTGGADTQYF
TRBV19	-	once	TRBJ2-7	TGTGCCACCTCAAGGGGGAGGGAGAGGTACTTC	CATSRGRERYF
TRBV7-6	-	many	TRBJ2-7	TGTGCCAGCAGCTTAGATCAGGGATACGAGCAGTACTTC	CASSLDQGYEQYF
TRBV11-2	-	-	TRBJ2-7	TGTGCCCGCAGCTTAGTTGGGTGGAACCCAATAATCTACGAGCAGTACTTC	CARSLVGWNPIIYEQYF
TRBV29-1	-	many	TRBJ1-1	TGCAGCGCCTTCACCCTTCTTGGGGTGAACACTGAAGCTTTCTTT	CSAFTLLGVNTEAFF
TRBV14	-	-	TRBJ2-6	TGTGCCAGCAGCCAAGGAGGGGCGGGACGACCCTCTGGGGCCAACGTCCTGACTTTC	CASSQGGAGRPSGANVLTF
TRBV7-8	-	many	TRBJ2-5	TGTGCCAGCAGCTTTAGTTGGGGGCGCGACCAAGAGACCCAGTACTTC	CASSFSWGRDQETQYF
TRBV20-1	-	-	TRBJ1-2	TGCAGTGCTAGTAGCGCAGGGGATGATGGCTACACCTTC	CSASSAGDDGYTF
TRBV5-1	TRBD2	many	TRBJ2-5	TGCGCCAGCCGTACTAGCGGAGAAGGGCAAGAGACCCAGTACTTC	CASRTSGEGQETQYF
TRBV12-3/TRBV12-4	-	many	TRBJ1-6	TGTGCCAGCAGTTCGACAGGTTCACCCCTCCACTTT	CASSSTGSPLHF
TRBV6-2/TRBV6-3	-	many	TRBJ1-3	TGTGCCAGCAGTTACGTCTGGGCTGGAAACACCATATATTTT	CASSYVWAGNTIYF
TRBV28	-	few	TRBJ1-4	TGTGCCAGCAGGATTTGGAACATGAATGAAAAACTGTTTTTT	CASRIWNMNEKLFF
TRBV13	TRBD1	many	TRBJ1-5	TGTGCCAGCAGCTACGACAGGGATCAGCCCCAGCATTTT	CASSYDRDQPQHF